A single sample is the source of the 4 T cell receptor beta chains below, sequenced in a study of identical twins. TCRdb re-called the 5' RACE reads with MiXCR, one entry per CDR3 protein. The profile covers approximately 890,000 distinct CDR3 sequences, with 12% appearing a single time and roughly 1.6% taken by the ten largest. Separately, the same data were catalogued under a study of yellow fever vaccine responses in identical twins.

Sequencing used PBMCs. These receptors were obtained from a woman aged 18-29 years in good health.

This clonotype was seen a few times. The chain joins TRBV5-1 to TRBJ1-1; D unclear. The CDR3 covers 12 residues. V lost 4 bases to trimming and J lost 4 bases, with 8 bases between them. Germline V gene data show CDR1 as SGHRS and CDR2 as YFSETQ. The CDR3 region has the DNA TGCGCCAGCAGCGACGATGGCACTGAAGCTTTCTTT. Translating it yields CASSDDGTEAFF.

This clonotype showed up just a few times. The J gene is TRBJ1-2, the V gene TRBV6-5; D remains unclear. Germline CDR1 is MNHEY and CDR2 is SVGAGI. V was trimmed by 8 bases and J by 0 bases, leaving 16 bases between them. The CDR3 spans 15 residues. DNA for the CDR3: TGTGCCAGCGGGGTACACAGTAACCCTAACTATGGCTACACCTTC. Translated: CASGVHSNPNYGYTF.

This clonotype was seen a handful of times. V is TRBV12-3 or TRBV12-4 and J is TRBJ1-1; D unclear. The CDR3 spans 16 residues. V lost 3 bases to trimming and J lost 4 bases, with 18 bases between them. Here the CDR3 DNA reads TGTGCCAGCAGTTTCCGAACCCAAACAACCCCCACTGAAGCTTTCTTT. This translates into CASSFRTQTTPTEAFF.

The chain carries TRBV20-1 and TRBJ2-5; no firm D call. The germline CDR1 and CDR2 sequences are DFQATT and SNEGSKA (reference sequence). V was cut by 6 bases and J by 0 bases, with 11 bases left in between. CDR3 length: 13 amino acids. CDR3 in amino acids: CSARRVNQETQYF. The CDR3 DNA reads TGCAGTGCCCGTAGGGTAAACCAAGAGACCCAGTACTTC.